A selection of T cell receptor beta chains follows, all from one sample in a study of blood T cell repertoires in COVID-19. Generated by immunoSEQ multiplex PCR, the TCRdb table keeps only in-frame clones and is missing some. The sample records about 74,000 clones, roughly 86% being singletons. The sample was peripheral blood. The receptors derive from a man between 65 and 80 years old with acute or convalescent COVID-19. Both conserved end residues are part of each CDR3. The D gene is left open where the match is weak. Only part of the rows carry a size: once, few, many, or a class if the clone is expanded.

d_call,cdr3_length,j_call,v_call,clone_size,cdr3_aa,cdr3_nt
NA,13,TRBJ1-1,TRBV3-1/TRBV3-2,NA,CASSQDMNTEAFF,TGTGCCAGCAGCCAAGATATGAACACTGAAGCTTTCTTT
NA,16,TRBJ2-2,TRBV7-8,NA,CASSLAASRVSGELFF,TGTGCCAGCAGCTTAGCGGCTAGCCGGGTGTCCGGGGAGCTGTTTTTT
TRBD1,16,TRBJ1-5,TRBV7-6,few,CASSLEGQPQNQPQHF,TGTGCCAGCAGCTTAGAGGGACAGCCCCAAAATCAGCCCCAGCATTTT
NA,14,TRBJ2-1,TRBV19,NA,CASSLLGGSLVPFF,TGTGCCAGTAGCCTCTTAGGAGGGAGCCTTGTTCCGTTCTTC
NA,13,TRBJ1-1,TRBV7-2,NA,CASRRSMNTEAFF,TGTGCCAGCAGACGGAGCATGAACACTGAAGCTTTCTTT
NA,15,TRBJ1-6,TRBV9,NA,CASSVQPGNNSPLHF,TGTGCCAGCAGCGTACAGCCCGGGAATAATTCACCCCTCCACTTT
TRBD2,14,TRBJ2-3,TRBV5-4,NA,CASSTGTSGYTQYF,TGTGCCAGCAGCACCGGGACTAGCGGGTATACGCAGTATTTT
NA,16,TRBJ1-5,TRBV19,once,CASSMARTASPQPQHF,TGTGCCAGTAGTATGGCTAGGACAGCGAGTCCTCAGCCCCAGCATTTT
NA,12,TRBJ2-7,TRBV7-9,NA,CASSLAAYEQYF,TGTGCCAGCAGCTTAGCCGCCTACGAGCAGTACTTC
TRBD1,11,TRBJ2-1,TRBV6-5,NA,CASSPRDRQFF,TGTGCCAGCAGTCCCCGGGACAGACAGTTCTTC
TRBD2,14,TRBJ2-1,TRBV5-1,NA,CASSLGLAGYEQFF,TGCGCCAGCAGCTTGGGACTAGCGGGTTATGAGCAGTTCTTC
NA,15,TRBJ2-1,TRBV5-4,few,CASSRDPLSYNEQFF,TGTGCCAGCAGCCGGGATCCGCTCTCCTACAATGAGCAGTTCTTC
NA,12,TRBJ1-1,TRBV12-3/TRBV12-4,NA,CASRGQPIEAFF,TGTGCCAGCCGAGGACAACCGATCGAAGCTTTCTTT
NA,15,TRBJ1-1,TRBV7-9,NA,CASSLEAGQNTEAFF,TGTGCCAGCAGCTTAGAGGCCGGACAGAACACTGAAGCTTTCTTT
TRBD2,16,TRBJ2-1,TRBV19,NA,CASSIDSASGYNEQFF,TGTGCCAGTAGTATAGATTCGGCTAGCGGTTACAATGAGCAGTTCTTC
TRBD1,14,TRBJ2-7,TRBV5-1,NA,CASSLDRDRDEQYF,TGCGCCAGCAGCCTCGACCGGGACAGGGACGAGCAGTACTTC
TRBD1,14,TRBJ2-3,TRBV6-6,NA,CASRRGQGTDTQYF,TGTGCCAGCAGACGAGGACAGGGAACAGATACGCAGTATTTT
NA,16,TRBJ2-1,TRBV15,few,CATSRGRGVPYNEQFF,TGTGCCACCAGCAGAGGCAGGGGGGTTCCCTACAATGAGCAGTTCTTC
NA,14,TRBJ1-6,TRBV7-3,once,CASSPGLENSPLHF,TGTGCCAGCAGCCCGGGTTTGGAAAATTCACCCCTCCACTTT
TRBD1,16,TRBJ2-5,TRBV14,NA,CASSQGSTGGAETQYF,TGTGCCAGCAGCCAGGGATCCACAGGGGGCGCAGAGACCCAGTACTTC
NA,13,TRBJ1-1,TRBV7-3,NA,CASSFSLSTEAFF,TGTGCCAGCAGCTTCTCACTGTCCACTGAAGCTTTCTTT
NA,17,TRBJ2-1,TRBV18,NA,CASSPTSYGDSYNEQFF,TGTGCCAGCTCACCAACTAGCTATGGGGACTCCTACAATGAGCAGTTCTTC
TRBD1,18,TRBJ1-2,TRBV14,NA,CASSQDMRGTGGAFGYTF,TGTGCCAGCAGCCAAGATATGCGCGGGACAGGGGGCGCCTTTGGCTACACCTTC
NA,12,TRBJ2-3,TRBV19,NA,CASSPPADTQYF,TGTGCCAGTAGCCCTCCGGCAGATACGCAGTATTTT
NA,14,TRBJ1-2,TRBV28,NA,CASSSPGTREGYTF,TGTGCCAGCAGCTCCCCCGGGACTCGGGAGGGCTACACCTTC
TRBD1,13,TRBJ1-3,TRBV11-1,NA,CASSGTAGNTIYF,TGTGCCAGCAGCGGGACAGCTGGAAACACCATATATTTT
NA,13,TRBJ2-2,TRBV19,NA,CASSIGPAGELFF,TGTGCCAGTAGTATAGGTCCGGCCGGGGAGCTGTTTTTT
NA,14,TRBJ1-3,TRBV25-1,few,CASSEERSGNTIYF,TGTGCCAGCAGTGAAGAGAGGTCTGGAAACACCATATATTTT
TRBD2,19,TRBJ2-1,TRBV6-2/TRBV6-3,few,CASSYSERETRSSYNEQFF,TGTGCCAGCAGTTACTCTGAGCGGGAGACCCGGAGCTCCTACAATGAGCAGTTCTTC
TRBD1,16,TRBJ1-5,TRBV2,NA,CASSPGTGGGRQPQHF,TGTGCCAGCAGTCCCGGGACAGGGGGCGGCCGGCAGCCCCAGCATTTT
TRBD2,17,TRBJ2-3,TRBV10-3,NA,CAIRTGLGVGATDTQYF,TGTGCCATCAGAACGGGACTAGGGGTGGGGGCCACAGATACGCAGTATTTT
NA,12,TRBJ2-1,TRBV29-1,NA,CSAATGTEEQFF,TGCAGCGCCGCGACCGGGACTGAGGAGCAGTTCTTC
NA,14,TRBJ2-4,TRBV6-5,NA,CASSYSGAGSQQYF,TGTGCCAGCAGTTACTCGGGTGCGGGGTCACAGCAGTACTTC
NA,15,TRBJ2-3,TRBV27,NA,CASGLASGSTDTQYF,TGTGCCAGCGGATTAGCCAGCGGCAGCACAGATACGCAGTATTTT
TRBD1,14,TRBJ2-7,TRBV5-1,NA,CASSSKGQSYEQYF,TGCGCCAGCAGCTCGAAGGGACAGTCCTACGAGCAGTACTTC
TRBD2,15,TRBJ2-2,TRBV5-4,NA,CASSFVAGGTGELFF,TGTGCCAGCAGCTTCGTAGCGGGGGGCACCGGGGAGCTGTTTTTT
TRBD1,15,TRBJ2-5,TRBV25-1,NA,CASSPPGTGTETQYF,TGTGCCAGCAGTCCCCCCGGGACAGGGACCGAGACCCAGTACTTC
TRBD2,18,TRBJ2-1,TRBV9,NA,CASSATSGGAISHNEQFF,TGTGCCAGCAGCGCCACTAGCGGGGGGGCTATATCCCACAATGAGCAGTTCTTC
NA,15,TRBJ1-1,TRBV27,NA,CASSPLAGLGTEAFF,TGTGCCAGCAGTCCCTTGGCGGGGCTCGGCACTGAAGCTTTCTTT
TRBD2,15,TRBJ2-7,TRBV6-5,NA,CASSYSTSGGYEQYF,TGTGCCAGCAGTTACTCGACCAGCGGGGGATACGAGCAGTACTTC
NA,12,TRBJ2-5,TRBV19,NA,CASSSQGETQYF,TGTGCCAGTAGTAGCCAGGGGGAGACCCAGTACTTC
NA,15,TRBJ1-4,TRBV29-1,NA,CSVVLPLATNEKLFF,TGCAGCGTTGTTCTTCCTCTTGCAACTAATGAAAAACTGTTTTTT